Sequencing of this T cell receptor (beta chain) was carried out in a study of cytomegalovirus exposure and HLA in healthy donors. At the level of the study: HLA-typed donors were the source of 83 million or so unique TCRs, which an early data release held. Within the Caucasian-associated ancestry cluster were roughly 81% of the approximately 370 genotyped donors. General observations from the study: Later analysis identified a missense DCLRE1C variant that was linked to TCR beta V- and J-gene trimming. Rarity held for most TCR sequences, but there were some public TCRs that occurred in many donors.

Comments on this clone: Its antigen remains unidentified.

Use of 60 Vbeta and 13 Jbeta primers characterized the PCR. Libraries were prepared by immunoSEQ multiplex PCR; TCRdb keeps only in-frame clonotypes and omits some of them. The profile shows 83,000 or so clones, about 79% of them singletons. The V end was cut by 3 bases, the J end by 4 bases, with 9 bases between. This CDR3 has 12 amino acids. Germline V gives CDR1 SQVTM, CDR2 ANQGSEA. This receptor was obtained from a female donor in good health and CMV-seronegative. The source material was PBMCs. J is TRBJ2-5 and V is TRBV29-1; a possible D gene is TRBD2 (5 bases). The CDR3 spells CSVDRLIETQYF. CDR3 DNA: TGCAGCGTTGACCGACTAATAGAGACCCAGTACTTC.